Below are 8 T cell receptor beta chains sequenced from a single sample in a study of beta chain features in type 1 diabetes. Overall study results and limits: In every one of the four CD4+ subsets, TCRB CDR3s were moderately but significantly shorter in Type 1 diabetes patients.

Every isolated RNA sample was fully reverse transcribed, so sequencing captured expressed TCRB transcripts. Profiled with immunoSEQ multiplex PCR; TCRdb holds only in-frame clones, not every one. Of a few hundred thousand clones listed, 8.5% to 10% are singletons. The antigens of these receptors remain unknown. The sequenced material came from central memory CD4+ T cells from blood. Source of these receptors: a man aged 30-40 years with type 1 diabetes.

At least ten counts were recorded for this clone. This sequence joins TRBV7-3 and TRBJ2-5; D perhaps matches TRBD2 (5 bases). The CDR3 has 13 amino acids. Germline loops: CDR1 SGHTA, CDR2 FQGTGA. The V gene lost 0 bases and the J gene lost 4 bases, with 6 bases spanning the gap. The CDR3 sequence is CASSLTAGETQYF. The DNA for the CDR3 is TGTGCCAGCAGCTTAACGGCGGGAGAGACCCAGTACTTC.

This clone was seen many times. V and J are TRBV19 and TRBJ1-5, with TRBD1 matching over 9 bases. CDR3 size: 15 residues. Per the germline V gene, CDR1 is LNHDA and CDR2 is SQIVND (reference sequence). With 7 bases clipped from V and 2 bases from J, the junction kept 6 bases outside the gene matches. The CDR3 DNA reads as TGTGCCAGTACCTTTACAGGGGGCGGCAATCAGCCCCAGCATTTT. Residues: CASTFTGGGNQPQHF. The full variable domain, completed using reference TRBV19 and TRBJ1-5, is DGGITQSPKYLFRKEGQNVTLSCEQNLNHDAMYWYRQDPGQGLRLIYYSQIVNDFQKGDIAEGYSVSREKKESFPLTVTSAQKNPTAFYLCASTFTGGGNQPQHFGDGTRLSIL.

This clone has only a few counts. The gene calls are TRBV28 and TRBJ1-2; 9 positions agree with TRBD1. The CDR3 is 17 residues long. V lost 4 bases to trimming and J lost 8 bases; unmatched junction nucleotides: 17. CDR1 is MDHEN and CDR2 is SYDVKM in the germline V gene. CDR3 region: CASSSPTRTGVAGGYTF. CDR3 coding DNA: TGTGCCAGCAGTTCTCCAACCCGGACAGGGGTGGCGGGAGGCTACACCTTC.

This clone was found many times. J is TRBJ2-3 and V is TRBV18, with 7 bases matching TRBD2. This CDR3 is 16 amino acids long. The ends lost 4 bases at V and 5 bases at J; junction bases unmatched: 12. CDR1 is KGHSH, CDR2 LQKENI, per germline. The CDR3 sequence: CASSLRGGRTGDTQYF. In DNA form, the CDR3 reads TGTGCCAGCTCACTTCGTGGCGGGAGAACGGGAGATACGCAGTATTTT.

V is TRBV5-4 and J is TRBJ2-3; D gene unclear. This CDR3 is built from 14 residues. Germline values: CDR1 SGHNT, CDR2 YYREEE (reference sequence). V dropped 0 bases and J dropped 4 bases, with 9 bases sitting between them. CDR3 nucleotides: TGTGCCAGCAGCTTGGGCTGGGTTGCAGATACGCAGTATTTT. It specifies CASSLGWVADTQYF. Filled out from reference TRBV5-4 and TRBJ2-3, the complete variable domain reads ETGVTQSPTHLIKTRGQQVTLRCSSQSGHNTVSWYQQALGQGPQFIFQYYREEENGRGNFPPRFSGLQFPNYSSELNVNALELDDSALYLCASSLGWVADTQYFGPGTRLTVL.

This clone was picked up many times. V gene TRBV10-3 combines with J gene TRBJ2-1, with 10 positions matching TRBD2. The CDR3 runs 14 residues. Losses at the gene ends were 7 bases for V and 4 bases for J; bases not matched to a gene: 4. Germline V CDR1 and CDR2: ENHRY, SYGVKD. The CDR3 region has the DNA TGTGCCATCACGGAGACTAGCGGGTACAATGAGCAGTTCTTC. Protein product: CAITETSGYNEQFF.

This chain uses TRBV19 with TRBJ2-1; D gene ambiguous. Germline CDR1 reads LNHDA; CDR2 reads SQIVND (reference sequence). The CDR3 spans 12 residues. V lost 11 bases and J lost 12, with 20 bases in between. CDR3 sequence reads: CAWSVPAGRQFF. The CDR3 DNA reads TGTGCCTGGAGTGTACCTGCCGGTCGGCAGTTCTTC.

This clone has a handful of counts. The CDR3: CASSQDPGGAIYGYGYTF. In DNA, the CDR3 is TGTGCCAGCAGCCAAGATCCAGGGGGCGCAATTTACGGCTATGGCTACACCTTC. The rearrangement links TRBV4-2 to TRBJ1-2, with 8 bases aligning to TRBD1. The CDR3 has 18 residues. Germline V lookup: CDR1 LGHNA, CDR2 YNFKEQ. With 0 bases clipped from V and 4 bases from J, the junction kept 13 bases outside the gene matches.